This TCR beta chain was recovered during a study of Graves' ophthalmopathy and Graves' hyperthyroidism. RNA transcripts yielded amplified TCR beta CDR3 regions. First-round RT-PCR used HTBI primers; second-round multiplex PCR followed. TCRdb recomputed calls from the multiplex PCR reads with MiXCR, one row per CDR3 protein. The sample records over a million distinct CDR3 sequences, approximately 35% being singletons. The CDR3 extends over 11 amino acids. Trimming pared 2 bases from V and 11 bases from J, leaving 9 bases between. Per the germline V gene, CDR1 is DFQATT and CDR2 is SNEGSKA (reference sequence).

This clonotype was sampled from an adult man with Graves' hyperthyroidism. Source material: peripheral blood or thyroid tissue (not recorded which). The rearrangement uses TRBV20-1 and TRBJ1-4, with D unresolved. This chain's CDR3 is CSARKTPKLFF. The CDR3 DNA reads TGCAGTGCTAGAAAGACACCGAAACTGTTTTTT.